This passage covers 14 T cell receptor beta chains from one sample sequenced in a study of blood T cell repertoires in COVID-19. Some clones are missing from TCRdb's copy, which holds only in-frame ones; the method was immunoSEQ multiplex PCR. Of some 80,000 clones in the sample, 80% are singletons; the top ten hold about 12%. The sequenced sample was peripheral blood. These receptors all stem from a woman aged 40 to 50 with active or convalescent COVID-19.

DNA of the CDR3: TGTGCCAGCAGCTTAGGCGGACAGTATGGGAGGGGTGGCTACACCTTC. This translates into CASSLGGQYGRGGYTF. The rearrangement uses TRBV7-2 and TRBJ1-2; D possibly corresponds to TRBD1 (6 bases). This CDR3 is built from 16 residues. Germline V gives CDR1 SGHTA, CDR2 FQGNSA. V was shortened by 1 base and J by 7 bases, with 19 bases between the two germline ends.

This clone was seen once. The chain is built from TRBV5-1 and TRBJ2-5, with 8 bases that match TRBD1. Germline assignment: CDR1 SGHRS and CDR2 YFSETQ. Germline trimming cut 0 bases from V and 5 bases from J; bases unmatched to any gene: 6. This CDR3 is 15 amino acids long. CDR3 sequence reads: CASSLAGQGYETQYF. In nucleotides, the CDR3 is TGCGCCAGCAGCTTGGCCGGACAGGGCTATGAGACCCAGTACTTC. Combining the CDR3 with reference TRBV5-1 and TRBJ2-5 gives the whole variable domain KAGVTQTPRYLIKTRGQQVTLSCSPISGHRSVSWYQQTPGQGLQFLFEYFSETQRNKGNFPGRFSGRQFSNSRSEMNVSTLELGDSALYLCASSLAGQGYETQYFGPGTRLLVL.

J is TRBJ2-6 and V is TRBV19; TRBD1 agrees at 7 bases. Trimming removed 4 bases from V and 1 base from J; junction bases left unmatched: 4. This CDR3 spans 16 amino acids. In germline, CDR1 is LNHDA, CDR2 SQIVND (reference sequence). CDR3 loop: CASSTGQRSGANVLTF. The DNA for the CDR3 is TGTGCCAGTAGTACGGGACAGCGGTCTGGGGCCAACGTCCTGACTTTC.

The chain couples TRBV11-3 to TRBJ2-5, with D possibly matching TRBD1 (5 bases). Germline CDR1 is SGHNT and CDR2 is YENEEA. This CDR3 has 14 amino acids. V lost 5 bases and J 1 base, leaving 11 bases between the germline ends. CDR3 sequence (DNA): TGTGCCAGCAGCACCCGACAGCCCCAAGAGACCCAGTACTTC. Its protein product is CASSTRQPQETQYF.

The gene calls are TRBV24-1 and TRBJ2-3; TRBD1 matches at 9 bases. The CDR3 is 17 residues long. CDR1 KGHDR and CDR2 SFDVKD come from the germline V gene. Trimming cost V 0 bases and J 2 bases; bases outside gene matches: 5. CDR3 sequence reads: CATSDLRGTGYTDTQYF. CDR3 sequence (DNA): TGTGCCACCAGTGATTTGCGGGGGACAGGGTACACAGATACGCAGTATTTT.

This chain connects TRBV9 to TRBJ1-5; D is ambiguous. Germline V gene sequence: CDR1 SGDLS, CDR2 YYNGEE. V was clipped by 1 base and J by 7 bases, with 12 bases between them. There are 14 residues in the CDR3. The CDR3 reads CASSVSGNQQPQHF. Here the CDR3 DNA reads TGTGCCAGCAGCGTATCGGGGAATCAACAGCCCCAGCATTTT.

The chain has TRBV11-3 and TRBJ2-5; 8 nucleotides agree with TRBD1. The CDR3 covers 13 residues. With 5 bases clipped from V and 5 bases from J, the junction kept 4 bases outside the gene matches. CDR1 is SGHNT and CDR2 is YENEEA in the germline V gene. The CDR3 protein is CASSGQGGETQYF. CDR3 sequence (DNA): TGTGCCAGCAGCGGACAGGGTGGTGAGACCCAGTACTTC.

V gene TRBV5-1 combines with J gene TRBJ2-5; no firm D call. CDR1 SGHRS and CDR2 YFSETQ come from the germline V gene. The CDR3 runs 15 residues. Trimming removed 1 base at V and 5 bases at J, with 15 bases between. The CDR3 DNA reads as TGCGCCAGCAGCTTGTTAGACGGGTACGGGGAGACCCAGTACTTC. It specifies CASSLLDGYGETQYF.

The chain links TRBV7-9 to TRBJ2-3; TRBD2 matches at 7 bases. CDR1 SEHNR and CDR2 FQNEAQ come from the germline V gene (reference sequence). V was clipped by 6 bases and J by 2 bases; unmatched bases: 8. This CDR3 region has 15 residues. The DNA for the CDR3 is TGTGCCAGCAGTCATCTAGCGGCACTCACAGATACGCAGTATTTT. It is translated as CASSHLAALTDTQYF.

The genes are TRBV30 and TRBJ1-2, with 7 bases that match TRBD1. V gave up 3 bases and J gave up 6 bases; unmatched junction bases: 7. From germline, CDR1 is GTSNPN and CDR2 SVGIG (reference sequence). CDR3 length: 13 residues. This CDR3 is CAWRIRGTDGYTF. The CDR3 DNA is TGTGCCTGGAGGATCAGGGGGACTGATGGCTACACCTTC.

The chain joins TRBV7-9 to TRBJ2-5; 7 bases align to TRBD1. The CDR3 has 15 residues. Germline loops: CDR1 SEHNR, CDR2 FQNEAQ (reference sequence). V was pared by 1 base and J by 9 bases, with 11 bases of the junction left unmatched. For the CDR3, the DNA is TGTGCCAGCAGCTTAGGGGGACAGCCCTCCGAGGCCCAGTACTTC. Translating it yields CASSLGGQPSEAQYF.

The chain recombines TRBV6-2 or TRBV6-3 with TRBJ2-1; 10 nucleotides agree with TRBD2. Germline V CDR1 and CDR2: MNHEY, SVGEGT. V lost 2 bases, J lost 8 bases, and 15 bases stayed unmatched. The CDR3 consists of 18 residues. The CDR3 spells CASSYRKAGGPRVHEQFF. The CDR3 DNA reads TGTGCCAGCAGTTACCGGAAAGCGGGGGGGCCGAGGGTCCATGAGCAGTTCTTC.

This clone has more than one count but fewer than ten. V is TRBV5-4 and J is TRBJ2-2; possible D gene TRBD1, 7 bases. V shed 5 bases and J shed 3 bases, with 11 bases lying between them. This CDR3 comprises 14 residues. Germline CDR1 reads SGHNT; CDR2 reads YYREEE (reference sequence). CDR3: CASRARGDTGELFF. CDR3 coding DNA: TGTGCCAGCAGGGCCAGGGGGGACACCGGGGAGCTGTTTTTT.

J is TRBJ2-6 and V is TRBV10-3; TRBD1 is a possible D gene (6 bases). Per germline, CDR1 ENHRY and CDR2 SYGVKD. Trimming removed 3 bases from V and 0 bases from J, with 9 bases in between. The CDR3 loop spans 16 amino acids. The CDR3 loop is CAISDRGYSGANVLTF. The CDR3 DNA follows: TGTGCCATCAGTGACAGGGGATACTCTGGGGCCAACGTCCTGACTTTC.